In this sample, the clone carrying this T cell receptor (beta chain) turned up a few times. The sample comes from a study of human T cells and chemical hapten exposure. This CDR3 has 15 amino acids. Looked up from germline, CDR1 is DFQATT and CDR2 is SNEGSKA (reference sequence). Trimming took off 3 bases at V and 0 bases at J, with 12 bases between the two ends. Time point defined: pre-sensitization, week 0. The treatment was: therapeutic diphenylcyclopropenone sensitization with weekly scalp DPC. TCRdb itself ran the RACE reads through MiXCR, one entry per CDR3 protein. The sample includes approximately 260,000 distinct CDR3 sequences, about 7.7% seen only once; the top ten take 1.2%.

This rearrangement joins TRBV20-1 to TRBJ1-5; D remains ambiguous. The origin of this receptor is a man aged 18-30 years with alopecia areata. Some clones in this sample may be carry-over from other donors' samples. This specimen consisted of whole blood, obtained in connection with sensitization to the hapten diphenylcyclopropenone (DPC). The CDR3 DNA reads TGCAGTGCTAGTTTGCGACGACTTAGCAATCAGCCCCAGCATTTT. Residues: CSASLRRLSNQPQHF.